A single sample gave rise to the 20 T cell receptor beta chains below, sequenced in a study of Siglec-9 on CD8 T cells in melanoma. The method was immunoSEQ multiplex PCR; TCRdb's version includes in-frame clones alone and lacks a portion of them. The sample consists of about 30,000 clones, roughly 78% of them appearing once. The sample was Siglec-9- CD8+ T cells sorted from blood. Every receptor here comes from a human donor in good health.

The chain carries TRBV25-1 and TRBJ1-3; D unresolved. The germline CDR1 and CDR2 sequences are MGHDK and SYGVNS. The CDR3 has 14 amino acids. The V gene lost 2 bases and the J gene lost 0 bases, with 5 bases spanning the gap. As DNA, the CDR3 is TGTGCCAGCAGTGAAGGGAGCTCTGGAAACACCATATATTTT. It encodes CASSEGSSGNTIYF.

The table lists this clone with a few counts. In nucleotides, the CDR3 is TGTGCCAGCAAAGTCTACGAGCAGTACTTC. Its translation: CASKVYEQYF. The V call is TRBV2, the J call TRBJ2-7; D gene unclear. Per the germline V gene, CDR1 is SNHLY and CDR2 is FYNNEI. Trimming removed 7 bases from V and 3 bases from J, with 4 bases in between. The CDR3 spans 10 residues.

This clone was seen only a few times. The chain couples TRBV29-1 to TRBJ1-1; TRBD1 is a possible D gene (6 bases). This CDR3 is built from 13 residues. Germline loops: CDR1 SQVTM, CDR2 ANQGSEA. The V gene lost 7 bases and the J gene lost 0 bases, with 12 bases spanning the gap. The CDR3 region is CSAVDSMNTEAFF. The CDR3 DNA reads as TGCAGCGCGGTGGACAGCATGAACACTGAAGCTTTCTTT. The full variable domain, rest sourced from reference TRBV29-1 and TRBJ1-1, is SAVISQKPSRDICQRGTSLTIQCQVDSQVTMMFWYRQQPGQSLTLIATANQGSEATYESGFVIDKFPISRPNLTFSTLTVSNMSPEDSSIYLCSAVDSMNTEAFFGQGTRLTVV.

The V and J genes are TRBV27 and TRBJ1-1; a possible D gene is TRBD1 (5 bases). The CDR3 is 15 residues long. Germline lookup yields CDR1 MNHEY and CDR2 SMNVEV (reference sequence). The germline V and J ends were trimmed by 2 bases and 10 bases, with 20 bases remaining between them. CDR3 amino acids: CASSLAPEGRFLAFF. DNA of the CDR3: TGTGCCAGCAGTTTAGCCCCTGAGGGGCGGTTTTTAGCTTTCTTT.

The rearrangement uses TRBV30 and TRBJ2-5, with unresolved D. Trimming stripped 5 bases from V and 5 bases from J, with 6 bases between. The CDR3 is 10 residues long. Germline CDR1 and CDR2: GTSNPN and SVGIG (reference sequence). The CDR3 here is CAWGRETQYF. For the CDR3, the DNA is TGTGCCTGGGGCCGGGAGACCCAGTACTTC. The full variable domain, in which reference TRBV30 and TRBJ2-5 provide the parts outside the CDR3, is SQTIHQWPATLVQPVGSPLSLECTVEGTSNPNLYWYRQAAGRGLQLLFYSVGIGQISSEVPQNLSASRPQDRQFILSSKKLLLSDSGFYLCAWGRETQYFGPGTRLLVL.

The chain recombines TRBV4-1 with TRBJ2-1; D is possibly TRBD2 (5 bases). Germline lookup yields CDR1 MGHRA and CDR2 YSYEKL. The CDR3 has 17 amino acids. V lost 4 bases and J lost 4, with 20 bases in between. CDR3 DNA: TGCGCCAGCAGCCCAACAACTAACGGGGTAGCATACAATGAGCAGTTCTTC. Amino acid sequence: CASSPTTNGVAYNEQFF.

V gene TRBV7-6 combines with J gene TRBJ2-1; D might be TRBD2 (5 bases). V lost 5 bases and J 7 bases, leaving 30 bases between the germline ends. The CDR3 loop spans 19 amino acids. CDR1 SGHVS and CDR2 FNYEAQ come from the germline V gene. This chain's CDR3 is CASSPLYPTTSGRGNEQFF. The CDR3 DNA is TGTGCCAGCAGCCCCCTCTACCCGACGACGAGCGGCCGAGGGAATGAGCAGTTCTTC.

This clone turned up a few times. V gene TRBV6-4 combines with J gene TRBJ2-2, with 7 bases identical to TRBD1. Germline-derived CDR1 and CDR2 are MRHNA and SNTAGT. The CDR3 extends over 14 amino acids. The V segment lost 2 bases and the J segment 3 bases; nucleotides outside the gene matches: 0. The CDR3 reads CASSDGQDTGELFF. CDR3 DNA: TGTGCCAGCAGTGACGGACAGGACACCGGGGAGCTGTTTTTT.

V is TRBV28 and J is TRBJ2-5, with 9 bases lining up with TRBD1. CDR3 size: 15 residues. The germline gives CDR1 MDHEN, CDR2 SYDVKM. Losses at the gene ends were 7 bases for V and 1 base for J; bases not matched to a gene: 7. CDR3 sequence reads: CASTRDRVFQETQYF. The CDR3 DNA follows: TGTGCCAGCACCCGGGACAGGGTGTTCCAAGAGACCCAGTACTTC.

In this sample, this clone turned up a few times. The V and J genes are TRBV25-1 and TRBJ1-1; no firm D call. In germline, CDR1 is MGHDK, CDR2 SYGVNS. CDR3 length equals 14 residues. The V gene lost 1 base and the J gene lost 1 base, with 7 bases spanning the gap. CDR3 sequence reads: CASSEWAGNTEAFF. DNA for the CDR3: TGTGCCAGCAGTGAATGGGCGGGGAACACTGAAGCTTTCTTT.

The rearrangement uses TRBV29-1 and TRBJ1-2; the match to TRBD1 covers 10 bases. The V and J ends lost 0 bases and 3 bases, in that order; junction bases with no gene match: 7. There are 16 residues in the CDR3. From germline, CDR1 is SQVTM and CDR2 ANQGSEA. The CDR3 is CSVEDPGTGVDYGYTF. DNA for the CDR3: TGCAGCGTTGAAGACCCCGGGACAGGGGTTGACTATGGCTACACCTTC.

This clone was picked up a small number of times. The J gene is TRBJ1-1, the V gene TRBV30; the D is unclear. The length of the CDR3 is 13 residues. CDR1 is GTSNPN, CDR2 SVGIG, per germline (reference sequence). Trimming took off 0 bases at V and 4 bases at J, with 9 bases between the two ends. CDR3 bases: TGTGCCTGGAGTGTAAGCCTGGGCACTGAAGCTTTCTTT. Amino acid sequence: CAWSVSLGTEAFF.

This sequence joins TRBV6-1 and TRBJ2-7; 11 bases are shared with TRBD2. The CDR3 sequence is 14 residues long. Losses at the gene ends were 5 bases for V and 3 bases for J; bases not matched to a gene: 3. Germline-derived CDR1 and CDR2 are MNHNS and SASEGT. CDR3 loop: CASSSGTSGYEQYF. Here the CDR3 DNA reads TGTGCCAGCAGTTCCGGGACTAGCGGCTACGAGCAGTACTTC.

The chain couples TRBV9 to TRBJ2-7; D not certain. Trimming shortened V by 7 bases and J by 6 bases, and 23 bases separated the two germline ends. CDR1 is SGDLS and CDR2 is YYNGEE in the germline V gene. The CDR3 is made up of 15 amino acids. The CDR3 nucleotides read TGTGCCAGCTCTTACAGACCCGGTAGTGGGGTCGAGCAGTACTTC. The encoded protein is CASSYRPGSGVEQYF.

This clone occurred once. V usage is TRBV30 and J usage is TRBJ2-2; D not resolved. CDR3 length: 12 amino acids. The V gene's germline CDR1 is GTSNPN and CDR2 SVGIG (reference sequence). V lost 4 bases and J 1 base, leaving 4 bases between the germline ends. The CDR3 DNA reads as TGTGCCTGGACAGGGAACACCGGGGAGCTGTTTTTT. Translated: CAWTGNTGELFF.

The chain carries TRBV4-1 and TRBJ2-6; the D gene is possibly TRBD2 (7 bases). V lost 5 bases to trimming and J lost 1 base, with 12 bases between them. The CDR3 is 16 amino acids. The germline CDR1 and CDR2 sequences are MGHRA and YSYEKL. DNA of the CDR3: TGCGCCAGCAGCTCGAGGGGGGGTTCTGGGGCCAACGTCCTGACTTTC. It translates to CASSSRGGSGANVLTF.

This sequence joins TRBV4-1 and TRBJ2-5; a weak D match, TRBD1 (6 bases). Per the germline V gene, CDR1 is MGHRA and CDR2 is YSYEKL. V was pared by 1 base and J by 7 bases, with 7 bases between. This CDR3 spans 12 amino acids. CDR3 amino acids: CASSQARGTQYF. CDR3 DNA sequence: TGCGCCAGCAGCCAAGCCAGGGGGACCCAGTACTTC.

The chain employs TRBV2 and TRBJ2-5; 13 nucleotides align to TRBD2. After removal of 6 bases from V and 3 bases from J, the junction contained 1 base not matched to a gene. Germline V gene lookup returns CDR1 SNHLY and CDR2 FYNNEI. This CDR3 spans 14 amino acids. CDR3: CASSGLAGEETQYF. The CDR3 coding sequence is TGTGCCAGCAGCGGACTAGCGGGGGAAGAGACCCAGTACTTC.

The genes are TRBV27 and TRBJ2-7; D is undetermined. CDR3 length equals 12 residues. With 8 bases removed from V and 1 base from J, the gap between germline ends came to 9 bases. Germline loops: CDR1 MNHEY, CDR2 SMNVEV (reference sequence). DNA of the CDR3: TGTGCCAGCTTTTCGGTTTCCTACGAGCAGTACTTC. This sequence encodes CASFSVSYEQYF.

This clone was seen a single time. The chain has TRBV27 and TRBJ1-5; no firm D call. Germline CDR1 reads MNHEY; CDR2 reads SMNVEV (reference sequence). This CDR3 region has 13 residues. The germline V and J ends were trimmed by 8 bases and 7 bases, with 15 bases remaining between them. The CDR3 coding sequence is TGTGCCAGCTTACCAGGTCTTGGGCAGCCCCAGCATTTT. Residues: CASLPGLGQPQHF.